This TCR beta chain was sequenced during a study of blood T cells in healthy people across ages (dated by TCRdb to between 2015 and 2017). General notes on the study: In model experiments, template switching captured roughly one uniquely barcoded TCR beta cDNA molecule for every two T cells. Age-related changes in TCR beta repertoire diversity were measured in the study by deep sequencing normalized with unique cDNA molecular identifiers. Donors were grouped into four age groups: young (average about 15 years), middle-aged (around 39), aged (62) and long-lived (less than 85). To avoid experimental bias, donors of different ages were distributed randomly across sequencing lanes. Two additional independent replicas of 1 million unique cDNA reads from the same blood draw were analyzed for two donors (one aged 18 to 29 and one aged 80 or older).

The full study reports these points: Donor CMV infection status was unknown, potentially confounding age-related changes in expanded clonotypes. Conclusive comparison of naive and antigen-experienced compartments was prevented by the profiling of bulk unsorted PBMCs. Estimates of total diversity based on one million sequenced T cells were regarded as lower bounds and as underestimates. Observed TCR beta diversity per million T cells fell roughly linearly with age, and a significant reduction was already apparent by age around 40. Compared with the aged group, the long-lived group had more naive CD4+ T cells, fewer expanded clones and increased TCR diversity, suggesting age selection. The percentage of naive T cells measured by flow cytometry correlated strongly with observed TCR beta diversity.

Receptors were amplified or captured by 5' RACE. The sequencer was an Illumina HiSeq 2500. A second PCR of about 6 to 12 cycles was performed with a sample-barcoded 5' primer and a J-beta primer mix. Each TCR beta cDNA molecule received a unique molecular identifier from a template-switch 5' adaptor carrying 12 random nucleotides. Each sample yielded at least 2.5 million CDR3-containing paired-end reads. First-strand cDNA was synthesized from all RNA with the Mint cDNA synthesis kit, primed by a TRBC-specific oligonucleotide. Following uracil-DNA glycosylase treatment, all cDNA underwent a first 18-cycle PCR with the universal primers M1SS and BC2_uni_R. In the paper's pipeline: Each sample was normalized by randomly selecting 1 million high-quality reads, each carrying a distinct molecular identifier. Instead of being binned into consensus sequences, reads that shared molecular identifiers were thrown out. MiTCR, run with a Q25 quality threshold and the strictest error-elimination algorithm, handled CDR3 identification, clonotype clustering and error correction. A nonparametric unseen species model with Euler transformation was used to estimate a lower bound on total TCR beta diversity. TCRdb reran the public reads through fastp at Q25 and MiXCR, keeping productive beta chains. Duplicate CDR3 protein sequences are folded into a single record with the most common DNA and genes. For this entry, the V and J calls and clone size follow TCRdb and not the study's own pipeline. This sample is represented by roughly 1,800,000 distinct CDR3 sequences; about 50% of them were singletons. Roughly 2.1% of the sample comes from the top ten.

The donors were 40 or so Caucasian individuals from Russia, aged roughly 6 to 100 years, who were systemically healthy. Ten milliliters of peripheral blood were drawn from each donor into EDTA-treated Vacutainer tubes. PBMCs were isolated by Ficoll-Paque density-gradient centrifugation, with at least 7 million obtained per sample. Trizol reagent was used to extract total RNA from the PBMCs, yielding at least 6 micrograms per sample. For every donor, an aliquot of PBMCs went through flow cytometry to measure the percentages of naive CD45RAhigh/CD27high T cells. The germline V gene (reference sequence) provides CDR1 MNHNY and CDR2 SVGAGI. Ends trimmed: V by 5 bases, J by 9 bases; bases unmatched to a gene: 11. The CDR3 goes from the cysteine to the phenylalanine over 14 residues. Only CDR3 DNA is held: 42 bases, read in frame from base 1. Remarks on this clonotype: Its target antigen remains unknown. No base qualities exist here, and no much larger clone lies one base off it.

The TCR sequence derives from a woman in her 40s in good health. The sequencing input was blood. The chain is encoded by TRBV6-6 joined to TRBJ2-3; 7 middle bases align to TRBD1. The CDR3 protein: CASSPEAQGDTQYF. The DNA reads TGTGCCAGCAGTCCAGAGGCGCAGGGGGACACGCAGTATTTT.